This T cell receptor beta chain derives from a study of T cell repertoires in cytomegalovirus infection. Study as a whole: Evidence of both CMV infection and a matching HLA type came from public TCR beta signatures.

TCRdb reanalysed the reads using MiXCR and keeps one entry per CDR3 protein. The table shows more than 650,000 distinct CDR3 sequences, with 35% to 40% occurring only once. As regards this clonotype: The antigen is not known.

Study outcomes and limitations: The cumulative frequency of public TCR beta families distinguished individuals who carried CMV together with the relevant HLA. HLA-C-restricted CMV-specific TCR beta clonotypes were dominant in the ex vivo response.

Sequenced material: PBMCs. This clonotype was obtained from a human donor in good health (CMV status not recorded). Some clones in this sample may be carry-over from other donors' samples.

The CDR3 here is CASSLSRGLSTEAFF. As DNA, the CDR3 is TGTGCCAGCAGTTTATCGAGGGGGCTAAGCACTGAAGCTTTCTTT. The genes are TRBV28 and TRBJ1-1, with 7 bases fitting TRBD1. Trimming at V came to 1 base and at J to 4 bases, leaving 6 bases not matched to a gene. Germline V CDR1 and CDR2: MDHEN, SYDVKM. This CDR3 comprises 15 residues.